This T cell receptor (beta chain) comes out of a study of blood T cell repertoires in COVID-19. Participants came from 24 US areas, aged roughly 18 to 89 years. Clinical history as reported by participants underpinned cohort assignment. A few counts support this clone. Looked up from germline, CDR1 is SGHNT and CDR2 is YYREEE (reference sequence). The length of the CDR3 is 14 residues. Trimming stripped 7 bases from V and 10 bases from J, with 18 bases between. Measured with immunoSEQ multiplex PCR; TCRdb has only the in-frame clones, and not every one. This table holds about 160,000 clones, under 90% found once.

This receptor was identified in a man aged 50 or older who had recovered from COVID-19. The rearrangement uses TRBV5-4 and TRBJ1-6; D is unresolved. Material: PBMCs or T cells enriched from blood (not recorded which). The CDR3 sequence: CASRGGMGDSPLHF. DNA of the CDR3: TGTGCCAGCCGGGGTGGGATGGGCGACTCACCCCTCCACTTT. The entire variable domain, with the rest obtained from reference TRBV5-4 and TRBJ1-6, is as follows: ETGVTQSPTHLIKTRGQQVTLRCSSQSGHNTVSWYQQALGQGPQFIFQYYREEENGRGNFPPRFSGLQFPNYSSELNVNALELDDSALYLCASRGGMGDSPLHFGNGTRLTVT.